This T cell receptor beta chain derives from a study of blood T cell repertoires in COVID-19. In the study overall: Spain, Italy and the United States supplied samples that represented acute and convalescent COVID-19. The analysed material was cDNA or gDNA that came from T cells, B-cell-depleted T cells, or PBMCs.

Original handling: From reference gene primer amplification, estimates of nucleated cell counts were derived. Data came from immunoSEQ multiplex PCR; TCRdb stores just in-frame clones and leaves some out. The V and J calls and the clone size are those of that table, but D and trimming were determined from the DNA. The top ten clones hold roughly 23% of a sample with tens of thousands of clones, around 85% of them seen once. Trimming took 7 bases from V and 0 from J, leaving 3 bases between them. Germline V lookup: CDR1 LGHDT, CDR2 YNNKEL (reference sequence). This CDR3 has 12 residues. Source material: peripheral blood. This chain links TRBV3-1 (or the pseudogene TRBV3-2) with TRBJ2-2; D is undetermined. This TCR was sampled from an elderly man with active or convalescent COVID-19. The CDR3 DNA follows: TGTGCCAGCACAGCGAACACCGGGGAGCTGTTTTTT. This sequence encodes CASTANTGELFF.